This is a list of T cell receptor beta chains from one sample in a study of CD8+CD57+ T cells in acquired aplastic anemia. TCRdb used MiXCR to reprocess the reads, holding one entry per CDR3 protein. This table holds more than 70,000 distinct CDR3 sequences, just over 70% found once. The sequenced sample consisted of sorted CD4+, CD8+, or CD8+CD57+ T cells (not recorded which) from PBMCs. These receptors were collected from a human donor with aplastic anemia. The CDR3 runs from the conserved cysteine through the conserved F or W. D genes are given only for firm matches. The size entry is marked missing in some rows and otherwise reads once, few, many or a size class.

J	D	size	V	CDR3	DNA
TRBJ2-7	TRBD1	NA	TRBV2	CASRQTGTGSYEQYF	TGTGCCAGCAGACAAACCGGGACAGGGTCCTACGAGCAGTACTTC
TRBJ2-1	TRBD2	few	TRBV25-1	CASSVGSGAYNEQFF	TGTGCCAGCAGTGTGGGGAGCGGGGCATACAATGAGCAGTTCTTC
TRBJ2-1	TRBD1	NA	TRBV2	CASSGGQGAYNEQFF	TGTGCCAGCAGTGGCGGTCAGGGGGCCTACAATGAGCAGTTCTTC
TRBJ2-3	TRBD1	NA	TRBV7-8	CASSSGQGRTDTQYF	TGTGCCAGCAGCTCGGGACAGGGTAGGACAGATACGCAGTATTTT
TRBJ1-1	NA	NA	TRBV6-1	CASTWGRGNEAFF	TGTGCCAGCACCTGGGGCCGGGGCAATGAAGCTTTCTTT
TRBJ2-3	TRBD2	few	TRBV7-8	CASSLQATSFKQYF	TGTGCCAGCAGCCTGCAAGCGACTAGCTTTAAGCAGTATTTT
TRBJ2-7	NA	NA	TRBV4-1	CASSQDGASAYEQYF	TGCGCCAGCAGCCAAGATGGGGCTAGCGCGTACGAGCAGTACTTC
TRBJ2-1	NA	few	TRBV15	CATSRDRWGNEQFF	TGTGCCACCAGCAGAGATCGGTGGGGCAATGAGCAGTTCTTC
TRBJ2-1	NA	once	TRBV10-1	CASSESGQPEQFF	TGCGCCAGTAGTGAGTCGGGGCAGCCCGAGCAGTTCTTC
TRBJ2-7	NA	NA	TRBV7-9	CASSSLYEQYF	TGTGCCAGCAGTTCCCTCTACGAGCAGTACTTC
TRBJ2-3	NA	NA	TRBV11-2	CASGRNRADTQYF	TGTGCCAGTGGACGCAACAGGGCAGATACGCAGTATTTT
TRBJ2-2	NA	NA	TRBV7-8	CASSFGRRALNTGELFF	TGTGCCAGCAGCTTCGGAAGGCGGGCGCTTAACACCGGGGAGCTGTTTTTT
TRBJ2-3	NA	NA	TRBV20-1	CSARPGTAARTDTQYF	TGCAGTGCTAGGCCCGGGACCGCCGCCCGCACAGATACGCAGTATTTT
TRBJ2-5	NA	few	TRBV10-3	CAISESRGGQETQYF	TGTGCCATCAGTGAGTCTAGGGGGGGCCAAGAGACCCAGTACTTC
TRBJ2-7	NA	NA	TRBV7-9	CASIPNRGSEQYF	TGTGCCAGCATACCCAACCGGGGCAGTGAGCAGTACTTC
TRBJ2-7	NA	NA	TRBV2	CASSDFRRGAYEQYF	TGTGCCAGCAGTGATTTCCGCAGGGGAGCCTACGAGCAGTACTTC
TRBJ2-3	NA	few	TRBV7-9	CASSTQSTDTQYF	TGTGCCAGCAGCACTCAAAGCACAGATACGCAGTATTTT
TRBJ1-1	NA	NA	TRBV25-1	CASSPAQGRNTEAFF	TGTGCCAGCAGTCCCGCACAGGGAAGGAACACTGAAGCTTTCTTT
TRBJ2-7	NA	NA	TRBV10-3	CAIRQGTLVYEQYF	TGTGCCATCAGACAGGGGACTTTAGTCTACGAGCAGTACTTC
TRBJ1-5	TRBD1	NA	TRBV2	CASSRSRDRGNQPQHF	TGTGCCAGCAGTCGGTCTCGGGACAGGGGCAATCAGCCCCAGCATTTT
TRBJ2-7	TRBD1	NA	TRBV10-2	CASSSRTGVPYEQYF	TGTGCCAGCAGCTCAAGGACAGGGGTCCCCTACGAGCAGTACTTC
TRBJ2-1	NA	NA	TRBV24-1	CATSDFEGNEQFF	TGTGCCACCAGTGATTTCGAGGGCAATGAGCAGTTCTTC
TRBJ2-3	TRBD2	NA	TRBV4-3	CASSHVAGDLTDTQYF	TGCGCCAGCAGCCACGTAGCGGGGGACCTCACAGATACGCAGTATTTT
TRBJ2-7	NA	NA	TRBV4-2	CASSQFKDGTYEQYF	TGTGCCAGCAGCCAGTTCAAGGACGGAACCTACGAGCAGTACTTC
TRBJ2-1	TRBD1	NA	TRBV2	CASSTGGNEQFF	TGTGCCAGCAGTACAGGGGGGAATGAGCAGTTCTTC
TRBJ2-5	TRBD1	once	TRBV20-1	CSARGTTGLETQYF	TGCAGTGCTAGAGGCACGACAGGGTTGGAGACCCAGTACTTC
TRBJ1-6	NA	few	TRBV20-1	CSARDGSSLHF	TGCAGTGCTAGAGATGGCTCCTCACTCCACTTT